This T cell receptor (beta chain) emerged from a study of blood T cells in healthy people across ages. The V gene's germline CDR1 is KGHDR and CDR2 SFDVKD. There are 14 residues in the CDR3. The V end was cut by 6 bases, the J end by 0 bases, with 7 bases between. PCR was performed a second time for 7 to 11 cycles using a sample-barcoded 5' primer and a J-beta primer mix. Each cDNA was tagged by a template-switch adaptor containing 12 random nucleotides. TCRdb re-called the 5' RACE reads through MiXCR, storing one row per CDR3 protein. Among 600,000 to 900,000 distinct CDR3 sequences listed, under 30% were seen once. These data were likewise used in another study, on T cells of mothers and their children.

This receptor was identified in a boy younger than 18 in good health. Specimen: blood. The chain joins TRBV24-1 to TRBJ2-2; D is undetermined. The chain's CDR3 is CATSSETNTGELFF. The CDR3, as DNA: TGTGCCACCAGTTCCGAGACGAACACCGGGGAGCTGTTTTTT.